These 2 T cell receptor beta chains came from one sample sequenced in a study of HIV-infected patients and healthy controls. TCRdb reanalysed the 5' RACE reads using MiXCR and keeps one entry per CDR3 protein. The data show around 67,000 distinct CDR3 sequences, 15% to 20% seen once. Specimen: CD4+ T cells from blood. The receptors originated from a human donor in good health.

To note about this clonotype: One end of the junction does not line up with germline, which may come from a read error. The chain uses TRBV4-2 and TRBJ1-2; 12 nucleotides agree with TRBD1. CDR1 and CDR2 (germline): LGHNA, YNFKEQ. The CDR3 has 16 amino acids. Here the CDR3 DNA reads TGTGCCAGCAGACAAGGGACAGGGGGCGACAACTATGGCTACACCTTC. Residues: CASRQGTGGDNYGYTF.

V and J are TRBV14 and TRBJ2-7; the D gene is possibly TRBD2 (5 bases). V dropped 0 bases and J dropped 3 bases, with 9 bases sitting between them. The CDR3 has 14 amino acids. From germline, CDR1 is SGHDN and CDR2 FVKESK. CDR3 nucleotide sequence: TGTGCCAGCAGCCAAGATCGACTACACTACGAGCAGTACTTC. Translating gives CASSQDRLHYEQYF.